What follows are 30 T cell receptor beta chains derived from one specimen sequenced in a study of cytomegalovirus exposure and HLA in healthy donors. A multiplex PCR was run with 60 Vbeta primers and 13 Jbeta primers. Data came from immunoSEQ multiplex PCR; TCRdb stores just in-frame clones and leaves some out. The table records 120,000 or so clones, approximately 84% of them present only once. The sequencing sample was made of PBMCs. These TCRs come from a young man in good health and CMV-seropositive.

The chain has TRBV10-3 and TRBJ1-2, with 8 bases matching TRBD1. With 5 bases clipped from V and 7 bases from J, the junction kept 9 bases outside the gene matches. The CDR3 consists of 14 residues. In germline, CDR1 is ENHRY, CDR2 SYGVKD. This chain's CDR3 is CAISPGQDSSGYTF. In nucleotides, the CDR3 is TGTGCCATCAGTCCGGGACAGGATTCGAGTGGCTACACCTTC.

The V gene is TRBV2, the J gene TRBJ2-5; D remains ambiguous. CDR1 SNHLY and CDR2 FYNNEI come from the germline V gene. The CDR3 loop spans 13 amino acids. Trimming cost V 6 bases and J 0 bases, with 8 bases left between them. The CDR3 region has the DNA TGTGCCAGCAGCCAACACGACCAAGAGACCCAGTACTTC. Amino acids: CASSQHDQETQYF.

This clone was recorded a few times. The CDR3 nucleotides are TGCAGTGGAATGACTAACAATGAGCAGTTCTTC. The encoded protein is CSGMTNNEQFF. V usage is TRBV20-1 and J usage is TRBJ2-1; D is perhaps TRBD2 (5 bases). V was pared by 7 bases and J by 5 bases, with 9 bases between. Per germline, CDR1 DFQATT and CDR2 SNEGSKA (reference sequence). CDR3 length: 11 amino acids.

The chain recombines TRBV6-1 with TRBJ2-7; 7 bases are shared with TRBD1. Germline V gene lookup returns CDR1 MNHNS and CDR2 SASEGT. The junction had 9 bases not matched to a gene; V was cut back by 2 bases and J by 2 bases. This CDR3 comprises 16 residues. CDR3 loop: CASSESHRGVAYEQYF. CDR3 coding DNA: TGTGCCAGCAGTGAATCCCACAGGGGTGTGGCCTACGAGCAGTACTTC.

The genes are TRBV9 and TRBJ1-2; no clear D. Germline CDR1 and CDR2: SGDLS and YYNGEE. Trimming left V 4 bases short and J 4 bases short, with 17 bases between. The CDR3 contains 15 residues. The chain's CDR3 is CASSPSLLEAYGYTF. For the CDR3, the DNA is TGTGCCAGCAGCCCGAGTTTATTAGAGGCCTATGGCTACACCTTC.

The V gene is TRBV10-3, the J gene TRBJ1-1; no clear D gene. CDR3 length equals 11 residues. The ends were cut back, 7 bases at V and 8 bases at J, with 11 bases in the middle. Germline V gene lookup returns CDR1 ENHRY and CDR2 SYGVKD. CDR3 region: CAITGNGEAFF. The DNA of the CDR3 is TGTGCCATCACCGGGAACGGGGAAGCTTTCTTT.

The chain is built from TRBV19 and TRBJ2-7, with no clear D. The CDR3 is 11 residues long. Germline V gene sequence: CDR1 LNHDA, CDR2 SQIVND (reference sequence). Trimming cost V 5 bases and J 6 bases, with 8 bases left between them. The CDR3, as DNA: TGTGCCAGTAGTGCTGACTCCGAGCAGTACTTC. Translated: CASSADSEQYF.

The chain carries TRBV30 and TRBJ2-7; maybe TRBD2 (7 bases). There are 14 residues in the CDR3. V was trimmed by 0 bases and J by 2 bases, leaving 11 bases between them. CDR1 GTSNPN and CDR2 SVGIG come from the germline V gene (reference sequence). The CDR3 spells CAWSVGGTTYEQYF. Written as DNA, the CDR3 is TGTGCCTGGAGTGTCGGGGGGACAACCTACGAGCAGTACTTC.

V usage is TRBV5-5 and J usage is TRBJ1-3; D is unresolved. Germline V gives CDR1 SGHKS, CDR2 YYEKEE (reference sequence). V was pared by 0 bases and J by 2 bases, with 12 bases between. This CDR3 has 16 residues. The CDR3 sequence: CASSLDSPYPGNTIYF. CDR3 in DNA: TGTGCCAGCAGCTTGGACAGCCCTTATCCTGGAAACACCATATATTTT.

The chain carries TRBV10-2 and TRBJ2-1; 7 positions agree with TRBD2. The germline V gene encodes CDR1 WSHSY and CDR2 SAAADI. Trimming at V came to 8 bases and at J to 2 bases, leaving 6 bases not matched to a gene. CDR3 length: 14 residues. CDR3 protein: CASGQGLAYNEQFF. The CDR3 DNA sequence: TGCGCCAGCGGTCAAGGACTAGCCTACAATGAGCAGTTCTTC.

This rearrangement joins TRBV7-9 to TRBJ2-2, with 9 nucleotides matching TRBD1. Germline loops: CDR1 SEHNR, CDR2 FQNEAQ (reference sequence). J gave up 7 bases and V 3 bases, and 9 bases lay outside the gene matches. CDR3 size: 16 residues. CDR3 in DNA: TGTGCCAGCAGCTTCGGGACAGGGATGACTGGCGGGGAGCTGTTTTTT. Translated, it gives CASSFGTGMTGGELFF.

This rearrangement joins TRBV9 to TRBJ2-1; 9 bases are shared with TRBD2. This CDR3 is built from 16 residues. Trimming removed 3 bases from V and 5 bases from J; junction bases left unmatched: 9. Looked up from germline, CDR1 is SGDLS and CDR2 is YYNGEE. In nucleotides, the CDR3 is TGTGCCAGCAGCGCATCCACTAGCGGGCTTAACAATGAGCAGTTCTTC. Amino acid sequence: CASSASTSGLNNEQFF.

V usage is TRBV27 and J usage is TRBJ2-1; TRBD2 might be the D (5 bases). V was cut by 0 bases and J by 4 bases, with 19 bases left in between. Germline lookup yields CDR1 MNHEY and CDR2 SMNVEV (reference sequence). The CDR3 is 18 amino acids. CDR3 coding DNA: TGTGCCAGCAGTTTATCAGTTTTCCGGGGTAGACCATACAATGAGCAGTTCTTC. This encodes CASSLSVFRGRPYNEQFF.

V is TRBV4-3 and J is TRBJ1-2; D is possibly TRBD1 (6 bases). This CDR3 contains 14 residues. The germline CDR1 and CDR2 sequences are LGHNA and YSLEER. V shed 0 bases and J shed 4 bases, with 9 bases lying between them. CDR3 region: CASSQDRGGYGYTF. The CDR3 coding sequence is TGCGCCAGCAGCCAAGATAGAGGGGGCTATGGCTACACCTTC.

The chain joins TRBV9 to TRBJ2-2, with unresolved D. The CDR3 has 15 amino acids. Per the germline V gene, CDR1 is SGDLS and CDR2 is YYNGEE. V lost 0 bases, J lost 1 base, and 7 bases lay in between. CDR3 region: CASSVAPGNTGELFF. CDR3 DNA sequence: TGTGCCAGCAGCGTAGCTCCAGGGAACACCGGGGAGCTGTTTTTT.

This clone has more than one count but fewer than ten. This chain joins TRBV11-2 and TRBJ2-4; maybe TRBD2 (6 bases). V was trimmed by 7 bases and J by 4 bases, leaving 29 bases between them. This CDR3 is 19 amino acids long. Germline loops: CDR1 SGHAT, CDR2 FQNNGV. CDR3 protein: CASKSAGSLWARQKNIQYF. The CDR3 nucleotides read TGTGCCAGCAAGTCGGCGGGATCTCTTTGGGCGCGGCAAAAAAACATTCAGTACTTC.

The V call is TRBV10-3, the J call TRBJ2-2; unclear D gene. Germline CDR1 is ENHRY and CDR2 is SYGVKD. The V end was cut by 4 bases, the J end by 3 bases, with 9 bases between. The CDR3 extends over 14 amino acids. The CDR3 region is CAISVERDTGELFF. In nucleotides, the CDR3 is TGTGCCATCAGTGTTGAGAGAGACACCGGGGAGCTGTTTTTT.

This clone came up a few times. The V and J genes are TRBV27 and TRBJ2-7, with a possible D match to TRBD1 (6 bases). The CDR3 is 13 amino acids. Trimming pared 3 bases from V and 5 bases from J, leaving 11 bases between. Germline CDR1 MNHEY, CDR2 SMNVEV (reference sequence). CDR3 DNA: TGTGCCAGCAGTTTGGGACCAGGGGACGAGCAGTACTTC. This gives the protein CASSLGPGDEQYF.

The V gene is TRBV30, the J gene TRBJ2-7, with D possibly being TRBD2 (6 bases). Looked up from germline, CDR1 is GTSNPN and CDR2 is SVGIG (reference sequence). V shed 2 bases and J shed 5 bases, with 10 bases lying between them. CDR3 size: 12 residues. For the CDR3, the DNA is TGTGCCTGGAGTCTGACGGGGGACGAGCAGTACTTC. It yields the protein CAWSLTGDEQYF.

CDR3 region: CASSAGDRANYEQYF. The CDR3 DNA reads TGTGCCAGCAGCGCAGGGGACCGGGCGAACTACGAGCAGTACTTC. The chain combines TRBV11-1 with TRBJ2-7, with D possibly TRBD1 on 6 matching bases. This CDR3 has 15 residues. Trimming cost V 5 bases and J 3 bases, with 17 bases left between them. Germline V gene sequence: CDR1 SGHAT, CDR2 FQDESV (reference sequence). Variable domain in full (rest from reference TRBV11-1 and TRBJ2-7): EAEVAQSPRYKITEKSQAVAFWCDPISGHATLYWYRQILGQGPELLVQFQDESVVDDSQLPKDRFSAERLKGVDSTLKIQPAELGDSAMYLCASSAGDRANYEQYFGPGTRLTVT.

CDR3 region: CASSVGKTGGYTF. As DNA, the CDR3 is TGTGCCAGCAGTGTTGGGAAAACGGGAGGCTACACCTTC. The rearrangement links TRBV25-1 to TRBJ1-2; the D is unclear. Per the germline V gene, CDR1 is MGHDK and CDR2 is SYGVNS. The V end lost 4 bases, the J end lost 8 bases, and 14 bases lay between the germline ends. The CDR3 is made up of 13 amino acids.

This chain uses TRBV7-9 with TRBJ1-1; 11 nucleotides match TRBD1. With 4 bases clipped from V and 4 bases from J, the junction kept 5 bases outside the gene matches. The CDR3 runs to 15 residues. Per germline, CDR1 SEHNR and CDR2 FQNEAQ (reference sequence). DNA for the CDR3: TGTGCCAGCAGCTCAGGGACAGGGGGTGGCACTGAAGCTTTCTTT. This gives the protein CASSSGTGGGTEAFF.

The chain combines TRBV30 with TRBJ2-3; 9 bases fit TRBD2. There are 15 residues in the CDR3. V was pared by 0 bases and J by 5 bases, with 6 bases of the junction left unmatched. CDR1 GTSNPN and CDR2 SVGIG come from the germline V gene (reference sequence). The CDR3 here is CAWSVGLSGRDTQYF. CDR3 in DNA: TGTGCCTGGAGTGTCGGGCTTAGCGGGAGAGATACGCAGTATTTT.

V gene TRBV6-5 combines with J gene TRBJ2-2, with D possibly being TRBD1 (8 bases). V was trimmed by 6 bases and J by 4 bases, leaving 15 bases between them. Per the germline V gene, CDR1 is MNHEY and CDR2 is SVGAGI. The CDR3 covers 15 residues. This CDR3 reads CASRLTGGGTGELFF. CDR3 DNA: TGTGCCAGCAGACTCACAGGGGGGGGCACCGGGGAGCTGTTTTTT.

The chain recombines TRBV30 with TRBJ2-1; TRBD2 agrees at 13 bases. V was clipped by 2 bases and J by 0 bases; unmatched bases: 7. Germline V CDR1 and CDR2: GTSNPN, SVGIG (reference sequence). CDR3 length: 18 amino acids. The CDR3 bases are TGTGCCTGGAGTCGAGGGGGACTAGCGGGGAGCTCCTACAATGAGCAGTTCTTC. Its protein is CAWSRGGLAGSSYNEQFF.

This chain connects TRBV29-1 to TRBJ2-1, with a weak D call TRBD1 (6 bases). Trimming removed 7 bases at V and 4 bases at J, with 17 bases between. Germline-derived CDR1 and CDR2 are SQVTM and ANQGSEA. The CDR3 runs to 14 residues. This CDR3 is CSAESGVPYNEQFF. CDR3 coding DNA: TGCAGCGCAGAGTCAGGGGTTCCTTACAATGAGCAGTTCTTC.

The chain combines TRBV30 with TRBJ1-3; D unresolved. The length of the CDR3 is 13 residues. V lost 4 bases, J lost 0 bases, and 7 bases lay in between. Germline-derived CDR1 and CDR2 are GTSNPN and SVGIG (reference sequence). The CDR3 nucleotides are TGTGCCTGGACACAGAGCTCTGGAAACACCATATATTTT. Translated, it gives CAWTQSSGNTIYF.

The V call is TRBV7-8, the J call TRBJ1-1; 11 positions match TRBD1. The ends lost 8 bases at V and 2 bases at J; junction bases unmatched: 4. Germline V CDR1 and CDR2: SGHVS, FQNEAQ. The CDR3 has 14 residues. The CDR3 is CASRGQGVNTEAFF. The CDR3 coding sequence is TGTGCCAGCCGGGGACAGGGGGTAAACACTGAAGCTTTCTTT.

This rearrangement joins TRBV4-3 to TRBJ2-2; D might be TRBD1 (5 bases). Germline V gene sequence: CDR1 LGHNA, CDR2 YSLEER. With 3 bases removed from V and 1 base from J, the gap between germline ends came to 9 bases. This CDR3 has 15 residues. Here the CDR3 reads CASSQDGQNTGELFF. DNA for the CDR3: TGCGCCAGCAGCCAGGACGGACAGAACACCGGGGAGCTGTTTTTT.

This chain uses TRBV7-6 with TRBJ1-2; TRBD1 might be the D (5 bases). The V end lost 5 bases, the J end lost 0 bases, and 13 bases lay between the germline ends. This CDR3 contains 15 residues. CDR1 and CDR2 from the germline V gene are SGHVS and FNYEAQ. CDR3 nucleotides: TGTGCCAGCAGCCGAGAGACAGATTCTAACTATGGCTACACCTTC. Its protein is CASSRETDSNYGYTF.